This TCR beta chain was captured in a study of shared clonotypes between healthy human individuals. The repertoire was sequenced with immunoSEQ multiplex PCR; TCRdb's copy has only in-frame clones and lacks some. This sample yields about 1.1 million clones, of which roughly 74% are seen a single time; 0.4% to 0.55% belongs to the top ten. With regard to this clone: As yet, its antigen is unknown.

With 5 bases clipped from V and 4 bases from J, the junction kept 6 bases outside the gene matches. The CDR3 runs to 14 residues. Germline V CDR1 and CDR2: MDHEN, SYDVKM. Overall study results and limits: Naive subsets tended to show greater estimated richness than memory subsets.

The chain employs TRBV28 and TRBJ2-7; 9 nucleotides agree with TRBD2. Sequencing used memory CD4+ T cells from PBMCs. The subset is: CD45RA-negative fraction. This clonotype was sampled from a man younger than 35 in good health. Some clones in this sample may be carry-over from other donors' samples. Here the CDR3 reads CASSGTSPLYEQYF. The CDR3, as DNA: TGTGCCAGCAGTGGGACTAGCCCCTTGTACGAGCAGTACTTC.